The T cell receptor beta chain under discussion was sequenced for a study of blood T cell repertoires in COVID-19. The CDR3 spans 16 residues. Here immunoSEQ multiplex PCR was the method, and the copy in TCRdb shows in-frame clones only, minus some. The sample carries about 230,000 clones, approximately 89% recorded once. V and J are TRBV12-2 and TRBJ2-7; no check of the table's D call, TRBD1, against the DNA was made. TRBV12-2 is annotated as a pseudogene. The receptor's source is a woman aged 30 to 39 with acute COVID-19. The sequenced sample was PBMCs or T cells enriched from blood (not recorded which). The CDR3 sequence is CASRLEKDRGSHEQYF. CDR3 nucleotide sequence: TGTGCAAGTCGCTTAGAAAAGGACAGGGGGTCCCACGAGCAGTACTTC.